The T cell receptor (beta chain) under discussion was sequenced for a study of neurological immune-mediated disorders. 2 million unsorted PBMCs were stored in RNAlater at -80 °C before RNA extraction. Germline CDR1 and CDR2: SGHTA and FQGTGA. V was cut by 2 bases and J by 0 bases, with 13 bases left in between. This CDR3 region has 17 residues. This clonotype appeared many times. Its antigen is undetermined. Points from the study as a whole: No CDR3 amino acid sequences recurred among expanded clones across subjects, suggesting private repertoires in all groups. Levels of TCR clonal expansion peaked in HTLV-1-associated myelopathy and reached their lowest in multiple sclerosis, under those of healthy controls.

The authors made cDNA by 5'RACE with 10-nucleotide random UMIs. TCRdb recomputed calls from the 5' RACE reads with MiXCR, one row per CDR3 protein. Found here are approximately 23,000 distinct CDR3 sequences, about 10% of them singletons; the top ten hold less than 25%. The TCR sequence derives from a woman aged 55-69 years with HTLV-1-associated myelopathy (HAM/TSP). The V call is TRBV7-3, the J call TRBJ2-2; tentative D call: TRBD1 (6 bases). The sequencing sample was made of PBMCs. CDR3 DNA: TGTGCCAGCAGCTTACGCCCGGGACAAACGAACACCGGGGAGCTGTTTTTT. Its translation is CASSLRPGQTNTGELFF. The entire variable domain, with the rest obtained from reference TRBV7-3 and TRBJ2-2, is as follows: GAGVSQTPSNKVTEKGKYVELRCDPISGHTALYWYRQSLGQGPEFLIYFQGTGAADDSGLPNDRFFAVRPEGSVSTLKIQRTERGDSAVYLCASSLRPGQTNTGELFFGEGSRLTVL.